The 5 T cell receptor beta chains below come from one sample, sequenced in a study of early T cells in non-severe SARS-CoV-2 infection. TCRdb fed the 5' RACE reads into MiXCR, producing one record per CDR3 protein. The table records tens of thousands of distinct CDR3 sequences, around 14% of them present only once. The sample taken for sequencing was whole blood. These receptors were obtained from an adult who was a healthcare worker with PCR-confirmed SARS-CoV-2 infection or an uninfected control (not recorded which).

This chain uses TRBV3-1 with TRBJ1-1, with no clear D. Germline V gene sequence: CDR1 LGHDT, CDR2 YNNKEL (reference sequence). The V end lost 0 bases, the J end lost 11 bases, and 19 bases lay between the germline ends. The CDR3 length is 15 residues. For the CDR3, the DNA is TGTGCCAGCAGCCAAGATCTGTCCCTGGGGATCACGGCTTTCTTT. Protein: CASSQDLSLGITAFF.

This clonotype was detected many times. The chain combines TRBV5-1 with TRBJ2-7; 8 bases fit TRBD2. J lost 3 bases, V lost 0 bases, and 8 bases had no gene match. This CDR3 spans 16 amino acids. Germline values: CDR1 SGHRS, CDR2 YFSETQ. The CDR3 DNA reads TGCGCCAGCAGCTTGGGGGCGAAGCTAGCGGGCTACGAGCAGTACTTC. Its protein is CASSLGAKLAGYEQYF.

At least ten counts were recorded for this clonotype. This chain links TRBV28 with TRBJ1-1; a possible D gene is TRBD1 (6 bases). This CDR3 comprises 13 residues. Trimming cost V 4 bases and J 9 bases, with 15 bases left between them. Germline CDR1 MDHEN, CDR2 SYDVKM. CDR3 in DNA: TGTGCCAGCAGTTCTTACAGGGTTCCTCAAGCTTTCTTT. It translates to CASSSYRVPQAFF.

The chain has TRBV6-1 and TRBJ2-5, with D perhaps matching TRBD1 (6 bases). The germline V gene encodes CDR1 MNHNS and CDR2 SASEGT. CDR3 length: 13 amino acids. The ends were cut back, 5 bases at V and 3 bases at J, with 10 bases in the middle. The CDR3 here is CASSLQGKETQYF. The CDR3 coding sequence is TGTGCCAGCAGTTTACAGGGTAAAGAGACCCAGTACTTC.

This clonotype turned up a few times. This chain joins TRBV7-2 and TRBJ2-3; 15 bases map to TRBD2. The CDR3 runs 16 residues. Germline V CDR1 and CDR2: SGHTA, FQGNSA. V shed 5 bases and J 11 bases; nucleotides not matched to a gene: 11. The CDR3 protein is CASSKPPGLAGGVQYF. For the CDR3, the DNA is TGTGCCAGCAGCAAACCCCCGGGACTAGCGGGAGGAGTGCAGTATTTT.